This paragraph covers one T cell receptor beta chain sequence. The CDR3 has 14 amino acids. The germline CDR1 and CDR2 sequences are SGDLS and YYNGEE. Trimming pared 4 bases from V and 5 bases from J, leaving 15 bases between. The assay was immunoSEQ multiplex PCR, and TCRdb's table has in-frame clones only and misses some. The data contain about 16,000 clones, 73% of them singletons. The sample comes from a study of tumor-infiltrating lymphocytes in localized non-small cell lung cancer. Study-wide background: Some samples were collected after neoadjuvant chemotherapy; smokers, never-smokers and several histologies were included.

The V gene is TRBV9, the J gene TRBJ2-5, with D tentatively TRBD2 (5 bases). This TCR was recovered from a human donor with non-small cell lung cancer. The sequenced sample was lung tumor tissue. The CDR3, as DNA: TGTGCCAGCAGCCCCAGAGGGTATACCGAGACCCAGTACTTC. Protein sequence: CASSPRGYTETQYF. The variable domain in full, completed from reference TRBV9 and TRBJ2-5, reads DSGVTQTPKHLITATGQRVTLRCSPRSGDLSVYWYQQSLDQGLQFLIQYYNGEERAKGNILERFSAQQFPDLHSELNLSSLELGDSALYFCASSPRGYTETQYFGPGTRLLVL.